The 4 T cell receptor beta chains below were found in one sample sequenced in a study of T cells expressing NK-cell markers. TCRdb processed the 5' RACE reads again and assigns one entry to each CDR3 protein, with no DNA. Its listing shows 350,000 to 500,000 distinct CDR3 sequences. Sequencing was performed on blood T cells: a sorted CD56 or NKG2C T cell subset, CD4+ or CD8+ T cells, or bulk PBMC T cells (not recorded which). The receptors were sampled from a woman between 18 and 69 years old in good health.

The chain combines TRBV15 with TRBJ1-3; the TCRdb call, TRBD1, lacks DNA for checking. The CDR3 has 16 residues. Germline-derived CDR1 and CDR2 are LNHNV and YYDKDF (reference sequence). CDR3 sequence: CATSGITGGSGNTIYF.

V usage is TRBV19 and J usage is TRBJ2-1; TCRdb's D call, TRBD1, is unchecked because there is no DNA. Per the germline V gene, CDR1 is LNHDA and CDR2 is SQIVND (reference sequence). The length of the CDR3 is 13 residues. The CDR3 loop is CASGTGVGNEQFF.

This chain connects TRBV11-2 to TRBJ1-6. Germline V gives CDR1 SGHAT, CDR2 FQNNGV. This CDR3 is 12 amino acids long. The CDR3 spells CASSHYNSPLHF.

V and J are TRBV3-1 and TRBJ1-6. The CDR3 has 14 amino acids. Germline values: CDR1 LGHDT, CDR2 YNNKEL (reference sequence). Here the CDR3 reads CASSQGSGGSPLHF.